The clone carrying this T cell receptor (beta chain) was recorded at least ten times. Antigen: not known. Per germline, CDR1 SQVTM and CDR2 ANQGSEA. V lost 2 bases to trimming and J lost 3 bases, with 21 bases between them. This CDR3 spans 17 amino acids. This specimen comes from a study of metastatic and nonmetastatic thyroid tumors. For the study at large: For malignant and benign thyroid patients, tumor or nodule tissue and blood were the sources whose repertoires were compared.

Authors' analysis steps: The study took CDR3 differences across clinicopathological groups and made a distant-metastasis classifier for papillary thyroid cancer from them. TCRdb reanalyzed the PCR reads with MiXCR. None of the V and J calls come from the authors' own analysis; TCRdb made them. This repertoire shows some 30,000 clones, around 30% found once; its top ten account for around 30%. Study results and limitations: In blood and tumor, TCR beta diversity was reportedly significantly higher in malignant thyroid tumors than in benign nodules.

Among the patients, none had received any treatment before thyroid surgery. The gene calls are TRBV29-1 and TRBJ2-3; D is unclear. This receptor was obtained from a female donor with papillary thyroid cancer or a benign thyroid nodule (not recorded which). Some clones in this sample may be carry-over from other donors' samples. Sequenced: blood. The CDR3 is CSVETGRPPSHTDTQYF. CDR3 coding DNA: TGCAGCGTTGAAACCGGTCGGCCACCTTCACATACAGATACGCAGTATTTT.